Presented here are 10 T cell receptor beta chains from one specimen sequenced in a study of T cell repertoires in cytomegalovirus infection. TCRdb re-called the reads through MiXCR, storing one row per CDR3 protein. The sample lists hundreds of thousands of distinct CDR3 sequences; about 30% were seen once. These TCRs' antigens remain unknown. This specimen consisted of cultured PBMCs, obtained from culture after CMV antigen stimulation. These receptors were obtained from a human donor in good health (CMV status not recorded). Some clones in this sample may be carry-over from other donors' samples.

This clonotype has ten or more counts. The CDR3 DNA sequence: TGTGCCAGCAGCTTAGGTTACAGGGGAGCCTACGAGCAGTACTTC. Translation: CASSLGYRGAYEQYF. The rearrangement uses TRBV7-6 and TRBJ2-7; 7 bases align to TRBD1. Germline CDR1 SGHVS, CDR2 FNYEAQ. The CDR3 spans 15 residues. The V segment lost 1 base and the J segment 2 bases; nucleotides outside the gene matches: 5.

The chain is built from TRBV18 and TRBJ2-1, with TRBD2 as a possible D gene (6 bases). V lost 0 bases, J lost 9 bases, and 18 bases lay in between. The germline gives CDR1 KGHSH, CDR2 LQKENI. This CDR3 region has 16 residues. As DNA, the CDR3 is TGTGCCAGCTCACCACCCGCCCCGCCTGGAGGGACTGAGCAGTTCTTC. Residues: CASSPPAPPGGTEQFF. Combining the CDR3 with reference TRBV18 and TRBJ2-1 gives the whole variable domain NAGVMQNPRHLVRRRGQEARLRCSPMKGHSHVYWYRQLPEEGLKFMVYLQKENIIDESGMPKERFSAEFPKEGPSILRIQQVVRGDSAAYFCASSPPAPPGGTEQFFGPGTRLTVL.

This clonotype showed up just a few times. The V call is TRBV7-8, the J call TRBJ1-3; the D is unclear. V shed 5 bases and J shed 4 bases, with 18 bases lying between them. The CDR3 contains 16 residues. Germline V lookup: CDR1 SGHVS, CDR2 FQNEAQ. The CDR3 loop is CASSPRFGGKGNTIYF. The CDR3 nucleotides read TGTGCCAGCAGCCCCCGCTTTGGCGGTAAAGGAAACACCATATATTTT.

The rearrangement joins TRBV2 to TRBJ2-7; TRBD2 aligns across 10 bases. CDR3 size: 15 residues. Germline CDR1 reads SNHLY; CDR2 reads FYNNEI. Unmatched junction bases numbered 6, after V lost 5 bases and J lost 2 bases. The CDR3, as DNA: TGTGCCAGCAGTCGTCTAGCGGGAGAAACCTACGAGCAGTACTTC. As protein: CASSRLAGETYEQYF.

This chain joins TRBV19 and TRBJ2-3; D is ambiguous. The germline CDR1 and CDR2 sequences are LNHDA and SQIVND (reference sequence). The CDR3 sequence is 11 residues long. Trimming removed 3 bases from V and 6 bases from J, with 4 bases in between. The CDR3 region has the DNA TGTGCCAGTAGTATTTTGGATACGCAGTATTTT. Protein sequence: CASSILDTQYF.

This clonotype was observed a handful of times. The chain links TRBV19 to TRBJ1-6; D gene unclear. The CDR3 is 13 residues long. Per the germline V gene, CDR1 is LNHDA and CDR2 is SQIVND (reference sequence). The V end lost 5 bases, the J end lost 7 bases, and 9 bases lay between the germline ends. The DNA of the CDR3 is TGTGCCAGTAGTTGGCTTATGAATTCACCCCTCCACTTT. Amino acid sequence: CASSWLMNSPLHF.

This rearrangement joins TRBV2 to TRBJ1-1; D unresolved. Trimming left V 5 bases short and J 7 bases short, with 23 bases between. The germline gives CDR1 SNHLY, CDR2 FYNNEI. The CDR3 runs 16 residues. CDR3 in DNA: TGTGCCAGCAGTCCCGACCTAGCCCAGACGGAATTTGAAGCTTTCTTT. This codes for CASSPDLAQTEFEAFF.

In this sample, this clonotype turned up many times. As DNA, the CDR3 is TGTGCCAGCAGCTTAGGCTCCGGGACAGGGGCTGGGGCCAACGTCCTGACTTTC. It specifies CASSLGSGTGAGANVLTF. The chain recombines TRBV7-9 with TRBJ2-6; 10 nucleotides line up with TRBD1. After removal of 1 base from V and 2 bases from J, the junction contained 5 bases not matched to a gene. The CDR3 consists of 18 residues. CDR1 is SEHNR, CDR2 FQNEAQ, per germline (reference sequence).

The chain couples TRBV10-3 to TRBJ1-5; no firm D call. Germline lookup yields CDR1 ENHRY and CDR2 SYGVKD. The CDR3 totals 14 residues. The V and J ends lost 3 bases and 7 bases respectively, with 13 bases between them. The CDR3 protein is CAISDRSLNQPQHF. CDR3 bases: TGTGCCATCAGTGACAGGTCGTTAAACCAGCCCCAGCATTTT.

This clonotype has a single count. The rearrangement links TRBV18 to TRBJ2-7; weak D call: TRBD1 (5 bases). This CDR3 is built from 15 residues. The germline V gene encodes CDR1 KGHSH and CDR2 LQKENI. V gave up 2 bases and J gave up 0 bases, with 11 bases separating them. In nucleotides, the CDR3 is TGTGCCAGCTCACCAGGGCAGGGTTACTCCTACGAGCAGTACTTC. Translated: CASSPGQGYSYEQYF. Together with reference TRBV18 and TRBJ2-7, the CDR3 gives the full variable domain: NAGVMQNPRHLVRRRGQEARLRCSPMKGHSHVYWYRQLPEEGLKFMVYLQKENIIDESGMPKERFSAEFPKEGPSILRIQQVVRGDSAAYFCASSPGQGYSYEQYFGPGTRLTVT.